The 8 T cell receptor beta chains reported below all come from one sample, sequenced in a study of shared clonotypes between healthy human individuals. Libraries were prepared by immunoSEQ multiplex PCR; TCRdb keeps only in-frame clonotypes and omits some of them. The sample carries approximately 980,000 clones, around 80% recorded once. Sequenced input: memory CD4+ T cells sorted from blood. Regarding subset: CD45RA-negative fraction. The receptors stem from a man aged 18 to 30 in good health.

This chain joins TRBV5-8 and TRBJ2-1; possibly TRBD1 or TRBD2 for D (5 bases each). This CDR3 has 14 residues. V lost 7 bases and J 7 bases, leaving 18 bases between the germline ends. Germline values: CDR1 SGHTS, CDR2 YDEGEE. The CDR3 reads CASSKGSVRNEQFF. CDR3 DNA sequence: TGTGCCAGCTCTAAGGGGAGTGTTAGGAATGAGCAGTTCTTC.

The chain employs TRBV5-1 and TRBJ2-5; D may match TRBD1 or TRBD2 (5 bases each). The CDR3 sequence is 18 residues long. Germline-derived CDR1 and CDR2 are SGHRS and YFSETQ. Trimming shortened V by 1 base and J by 2 bases, and 21 bases separated the two germline ends. The CDR3 protein is CASSLRDRGLSGQETQYF. The CDR3 region has the DNA TGCGCCAGCAGCTTGCGGGATAGGGGTTTGTCTGGGCAAGAGACCCAGTACTTC.

V and J are TRBV7-2 and TRBJ2-1, with 12 bases lining up with TRBD2. The CDR3 is made up of 16 amino acids. The V segment lost 5 bases and the J segment 9 bases; nucleotides outside the gene matches: 11. Germline CDR1 is SGHTA and CDR2 is FQGNSA. In DNA, the CDR3 is TGTGCCAGCAGCCCACTAGGACTAGCGGGAAGAGGTGAGCAGTTCTTC. Translating it yields CASSPLGLAGRGEQFF.

V is TRBV5-1 and J is TRBJ1-3; 7 bases line up with TRBD1. Unmatched junction bases numbered 4, after V lost 0 bases and J lost 1 base. Germline CDR1 is SGHRS and CDR2 is YFSETQ. The CDR3 sequence is 16 residues long. The CDR3 reads CASSLGQGLSGNTIYF. CDR3 nucleotide sequence: TGCGCCAGCAGCTTGGGACAGGGTTTGTCTGGAAACACCATATATTTT.

Concerning this clone: Other DNA sequences in this specimen translate into the identical CDR3. This rearrangement joins TRBV5-1 to TRBJ2-7; no reliable D call. The ends were cut back, 3 bases at V and 2 bases at J, with 12 bases in the middle. Germline loops: CDR1 SGHRS, CDR2 YFSETQ. The CDR3 is 14 residues long. The CDR3 loop reads CASSSGGETYEQYF. The CDR3 DNA reads TGCGCCAGCAGCTCGGGTGGCGAGACCTACGAGCAGTACTTC.

This clone was seen a single time. The sample carries other DNA sequences with the same CDR3. CDR3 sequence reads: CASSGRGNQPQHF. CDR3 coding DNA: TGTGCCAGCAGCGGCAGGGGCAATCAGCCCCAGCATTTT. The chain joins TRBV6-1 to TRBJ1-5; possible D gene TRBD1, 5 bases. CDR1 and CDR2 from the germline V gene are MNHNS and SASEGT. The V gene lost 6 bases and the J gene lost 2 bases, with 8 bases spanning the gap. The CDR3 is made up of 13 amino acids.

V gene TRBV7-8 combines with J gene TRBJ2-2; 10 bases are shared with TRBD2. CDR1 is SGHVS, CDR2 FQNEAQ, per germline. The CDR3 loop spans 16 amino acids. The V and J ends lost 6 bases and 1 base, in that order; junction bases with no gene match: 5. The CDR3 loop is CASRTTSGLNTGELFF. Written as DNA, the CDR3 is TGTGCCAGCAGAACGACTAGCGGGCTGAACACCGGGGAGCTGTTTTTT.

In its sample, this clone was seen a few times. The V gene is TRBV10-3, the J gene TRBJ2-7; tentative D call: TRBD2 (5 bases). Germline loops: CDR1 ENHRY, CDR2 SYGVKD. V lost 2 bases and J lost 3, with 8 bases in between. This CDR3 spans 13 amino acids. CDR3 DNA sequence: TGTGCCATCAGTGAGAGAGGACTCTACGAGCAGTACTTC. Translated: CAISERGLYEQYF.